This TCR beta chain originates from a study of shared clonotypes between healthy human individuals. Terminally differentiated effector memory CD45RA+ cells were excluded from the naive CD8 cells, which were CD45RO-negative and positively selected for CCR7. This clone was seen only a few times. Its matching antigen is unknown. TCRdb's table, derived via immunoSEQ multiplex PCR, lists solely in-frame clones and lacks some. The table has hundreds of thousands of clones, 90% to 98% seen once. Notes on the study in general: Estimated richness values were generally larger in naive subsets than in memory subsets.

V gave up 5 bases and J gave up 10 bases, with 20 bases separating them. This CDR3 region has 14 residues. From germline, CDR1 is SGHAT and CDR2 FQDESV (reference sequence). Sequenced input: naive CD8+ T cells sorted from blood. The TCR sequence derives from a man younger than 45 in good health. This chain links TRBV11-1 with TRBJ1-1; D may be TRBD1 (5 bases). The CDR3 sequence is CASSPEGTGFGAFF. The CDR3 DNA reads TGTGCCAGCAGCCCCGAGGGGACGGGGTTCGGAGCTTTCTTT.